These T cell receptor beta chains were read from a single sample in a study of cytotoxic CD8 clonotypes in ibrutinib-treated CLL. Measured with immunoSEQ multiplex PCR; TCRdb has only the in-frame clones, and not every one. The data show some 150,000 clones, 70% to 85% seen once. The specimen comprised PBMCs, sampled after 12 months of ibrutinib treatment. The receptors were sampled from a human donor with chronic lymphocytic leukemia. Each CDR3 is given with its conserved first and last residue. Where a row states a size, it is once, few, many or the class of an expanded clone; other rows omit it.

cdr3_aa clone_size j_call v_call
CASSLQGEKLFF - TRBJ1-4 TRBV18
CASSLDFGDETQYF - TRBJ2-5 TRBV11-2
CASSPPNHRADTQYF - TRBJ2-3 TRBV18
CASSFMETVGGELFF once TRBJ2-2 TRBV5-6
CASSSTGLGIQPQHF - TRBJ1-5 TRBV6-5
CASSILTGSGNTIYF - TRBJ1-3 TRBV19
CASSVEGGGQPQHF few TRBJ1-5 TRBV9
CASSLNPLGTSGRMSTDTQYF - TRBJ2-3 TRBV7-3
CASSVEVQGSTDTQYF once TRBJ2-3 TRBV9
CASSYTGTSYEQYF - TRBJ2-7 TRBV5-4